This T cell receptor beta chain came from a study of blood T cell repertoires in COVID-19 (dated by TCRdb to about 2020). For the study in its entirety: Samples covering the acute and convalescent phases of COVID-19 were provided by collaborators in the United States, Italy and Spain. The prospective study material was composed of cDNA or gDNA derived from T cells, B-cell-depleted T cells, or PBMCs. Deeply sampled blood TCRbeta repertoires from subjects exposed to, actively infected with, or recovered from COVID-19 were included in the dataset. The repertoires were made available in a free public database intended to serve as a resource for research on the immune response to SARS-CoV-2. Samples were obtained from the ongoing ImmuneRACE study (first 160 participants) and from roughly 1,300 subjects provided by 6 global collaborators. The sample metadata nearly always contained a de-identified subject ID, COVID-19 status, age in years and sex. HLA class I and class II types, where available, came from metadata supplied by the sample provider rather than from assay-based typing.

The immunoSEQ Assay, a bias-controlled multiplex PCR, was used to amplify TCRbeta CDR3 regions from genomic DNA. As for the authors' bioinformatics: Within the assay, amplification of reference gene primers was used to estimate how many nucleated cells each sample contained. To quantify the absolute abundance of each unique TCRbeta CDR3 rearrangement, sequence reads were collapsed and filtered. Productive Simpson clonality was computed per sample as the square root of Simpson's diversity index over productive rearrangements. TCRdb obtained this table from immuneACCESS and retained in-frame rearrangements with V and J assigned. These tables miss some clones; where compared with another copy, unresolved V genes account for less than half of the shortfall, and the remainder is unexplained. V, J and clone size are taken as reported in that table, and D and trimming were inferred from the DNA itself. For this sample the table gives approximately 190,000 clones, of which less than 85% were detected only once. More than 4.5% of the sample is held by the ten biggest clonotypes.

To note about this clone: It has no known antigen specificity. No much larger clone exists at a distance of one base, and base qualities are not known.

In the prospective study, participants were roughly 18 to 100 years old, resided in under 30 geographic areas of the United States, and were enrolled through a virtual design. In the prospective study, participants were assigned to cohorts based on the clinical history participants reported in a screening survey and a study questionnaire. Mobile phlebotomists in the prospective study collected whole blood, serum and a nasopharyngeal or oropharyngeal swab from every participant. Prospective study participants could optionally give additional blood draws and questionnaires over an approximately two-month period. Before DNA extraction, prospective study blood samples were shipped either frozen or at room temperature. General findings and caveats noted by the study authors: Clinical and demographic metadata were provided uncurated, with the amount varying by source and participant.

The germline V gene provides CDR1 SQVTM and CDR2 ANQGSEA. V loses 4 bases at its end and J loses 2 bases; junction bases beyond the gene matches: 2. The cysteine opens and the valine closes a CDR3 of 12 amino acids. Of the read, only the CDR3 DNA is kept; its 36 bases are in frame from base 1. The chain is made from TRBV29-1 and TRBJ2-7, with 7 bases aligning to TRBD1. The sample was PBMCs or T cells enriched from blood (not recorded which). This TCR came from an older woman with acute COVID-19. The DNA sequence reads TGCAGCGTTGTGGACAGGACCTACGAGCAGTACGTC. This encodes CSVVDRTYEQYV.